These 8 T cell receptor beta chains share one sample of origin, sequenced in a study of molecular identifiers for immune sequencing clone quantification. Using its own MiXCR run on the PCR reads, TCRdb lists one record per CDR3 protein. The sample has over 600,000 distinct CDR3 sequences; 15% to 20% are singletons. The source material was naive CD8+ T cells from blood, with Jurkat cell RNA spiked in. As for subset: FACS-sorted CD8+CD4-CCR7+CD45RA+ naive T cells. The receptors were sampled from a human donor in good health. Some libraries in this study had Jurkat cell RNA spiked in.

This clonotype was observed at least ten times. The chain links TRBV14 to TRBJ1-2, with no clear D. The length of the CDR3 is 14 residues. Germline CDR1 is SGHDN and CDR2 is FVKESK. V lost 0 bases, J lost 6 bases, and 11 bases lay in between. The CDR3: CASSQEMGLNGYTF. CDR3 nucleotides: TGTGCCAGCAGCCAAGAGATGGGGTTGAATGGCTACACCTTC. Drawing the rest from reference TRBV14 and TRBJ1-2, the complete variable domain is EAGVTQFPSHSVIEKGQTVTLRCDPISGHDNLYWYRRVMGKEIKFLLHFVKESKQDESGMPNNRFLAERTGGTYSTLKVQPAELEDSGVYFCASSQEMGLNGYTFGSGTRLTVV.

V is TRBV5-3 and J is TRBJ1-1, with D unresolved. TRBV5-3 is given ORF status, its function remaining uncertain. The CDR3 extends over 13 amino acids. V dropped 8 bases and J dropped 1 base, with 12 bases sitting between them. Here the CDR3 reads CASGFYRNTEAFF. The CDR3 DNA reads as TGTGCCAGCGGCTTCTACAGGAACACTGAAGCTTTCTTT.

This clonotype appeared a few times. This chain connects TRBV7-9 to TRBJ2-1; D gene ambiguous. The CDR3 has 11 amino acids. V lost 5 bases and J 10 bases, leaving 9 bases between the germline ends. Germline V gene sequence: CDR1 SEHNR, CDR2 FQNEAQ (reference sequence). The CDR3 nucleotides are TGTGCCAGCAGCCCCGGTTGGGAGCAGTTCTTC. The encoded protein is CASSPGWEQFF.

In its sample, this clonotype was seen many times. This chain connects TRBV2 to TRBJ2-3; TRBD2 matches at 9 bases. Germline V gene data show CDR1 as SNHLY and CDR2 as FYNNEI. J gave up 3 bases and V 7 bases, and 8 bases lay outside the gene matches. The CDR3 has 15 amino acids. The CDR3 DNA reads TGTGCCAGCACTACCGGGACTAGCAGAACAGATACGCAGTATTTT. Protein sequence: CASTTGTSRTDTQYF.

In its sample, this clonotype was seen many times. This rearrangement joins TRBV6-2 or TRBV6-3 to TRBJ2-5, with D possibly TRBD1 on 5 matching bases. V lost 3 bases, J lost 3 bases, and 11 bases lay in between. The germline V gene encodes CDR1 MNHEY and CDR2 SVGEGT. The CDR3 runs 14 residues. CDR3 in amino acids: CASSYRLDKETQYF. The CDR3, as DNA: TGTGCCAGCAGTTATCGATTGGACAAAGAGACCCAGTACTTC.

This chain's CDR3 is CASSQAGPAVDTQYF. The CDR3 nucleotides read TGCGCCAGCAGCCAGGCCGGGCCGGCGGTGGATACGCAGTATTTT. The V and J genes are TRBV4-1 and TRBJ2-3; D unclear. Germline assignment: CDR1 MGHRA and CDR2 YSYEKL. The V gene lost 3 bases and the J gene lost 6 bases, with 16 bases spanning the gap. This CDR3 contains 15 residues.

There are many counts of this clonotype. The rearrangement uses TRBV14 and TRBJ1-5; no definite D call. Germline-derived CDR1 and CDR2 are SGHDN and FVKESK. Trimming left V 6 bases short and J 2 bases short, with 20 bases between. This CDR3 comprises 17 residues. The CDR3 nucleotides are TGTGCCAGCAGTATACAAGTAACACTTTGGGGCAATCAGCCCCAGCATTTT. Translated, it gives CASSIQVTLWGNQPQHF.

This clonotype was seen a handful of times. This rearrangement joins TRBV11-2 to TRBJ1-1; tentatively, D is TRBD1 (6 bases). Germline CDR1 SGHAT, CDR2 FQNNGV. There are 15 residues in the CDR3. With 4 bases removed from V and 6 bases from J, the gap between germline ends came to 18 bases. CDR3 DNA sequence: TGTGCCAGCAGCTGGGGGGGGGCGGCGGGATCTGAAGCTTTCTTT. Translation: CASSWGGAAGSEAFF.